This passage covers 27 T cell receptor beta chains from one sample sequenced in a study of blood T cells in healthy people across ages. With a J-beta primer mix and a sample-barcoded 5' primer, a second PCR ran about 6 to 11 cycles. TCRdb analysed the 5' RACE reads with MiXCR anew, one entry per CDR3 protein. The sample records about 1.8 million distinct CDR3 sequences, about 49% being singletons. Sequences were obtained from blood. The receptor set was obtained from a woman aged 40 to 50 in good health.

This clonotype was counted a few times. The V call is TRBV11-2, the J call TRBJ2-5; D ambiguous. The CDR3 spans 14 residues. Trimming took 4 bases from V and 2 from J, leaving 11 bases between them. The germline gives CDR1 SGHAT, CDR2 FQNNGV. The CDR3 sequence is CASSSLSPQETQYF. The CDR3 DNA reads as TGTGCCAGCAGCTCCCTTTCACCTCAAGAGACCCAGTACTTC. Full variable domain (missing parts from reference TRBV11-2 and TRBJ2-5): EAGVAQSPRYKIIEKRQSVAFWCNPISGHATLYWYQQILGQGPKLLIQFQNNGVVDDSQLPKDRFSAERLKGVDSTLKIQPAKLEDSAVYLCASSSLSPQETQYFGPGTRLLVL.

The chain uses TRBV20-1 and TRBJ2-1, with 8 nucleotides matching TRBD2. The CDR3 loop spans 15 amino acids. The V segment lost 1 base and the J segment 7 bases; nucleotides outside the gene matches: 9. Per the germline V gene, CDR1 is DFQATT and CDR2 is SNEGSKA (reference sequence). The CDR3 bases are TGCAGTGCTAGAGCCCAAGCGGGGGCCAAGAATGAGCAGTTCTTC. This translates into CSARAQAGAKNEQFF.

The V call is TRBV6-6, the J call TRBJ2-1; D ambiguous. The ends were cut back, 8 bases at V and 3 bases at J, with 14 bases in the middle. CDR3 length equals 14 residues. Germline assignment: CDR1 MNHNY and CDR2 SVGAGI (reference sequence). The CDR3 loop is CASRPRANYNEQFF. The CDR3 coding sequence is TGTGCCAGCCGACCTAGGGCCAACTACAATGAGCAGTTCTTC.

This chain uses TRBV27 with TRBJ1-6, with D uncertain. V was cut by 2 bases and J by 9 bases, with 11 bases left in between. CDR3 length: 14 amino acids. Germline V lookup: CDR1 MNHEY, CDR2 SMNVEV (reference sequence). The CDR3 loop reads CASSLEVRISPLHF. As DNA, the CDR3 is TGTGCCAGCAGTTTAGAGGTCCGAATTTCACCCCTCCACTTT.

In this sample, this clonotype turned up a few times. The chain combines TRBV21-1 with TRBJ2-7; the D call in the table, TRBD1, was not verified against the DNA. TRBV21-1 constitutes a pseudogene. CDR3 length equals 16 residues. Here the CDR3 reads CASSTNSGTDDYEQYF. CDR3 bases: TGTGCCAGCAGCACCAATTCCGGGACGGACGACTACGAGCAGTACTTC.

The chain recombines TRBV13 with TRBJ1-2, with D uncertain. Germline CDR1 reads PRHDT; CDR2 reads FYEKMQ (reference sequence). The CDR3 has 15 amino acids. V was trimmed by 5 bases and J by 5 bases, leaving 18 bases between them. The CDR3 bases are TGTGCCAGCAGCCCATACGACATGCCGTATTATGGCTACACCTTC. This sequence encodes CASSPYDMPYYGYTF.

Many counts were recorded for this clonotype. One junction end disagrees with the germline gene, perhaps due to a read error. V gene TRBV5-1 combines with J gene TRBJ2-1, with a possible D match to TRBD1 (6 bases). Germline V gene sequence: CDR1 SGHRS, CDR2 YFSETQ. This CDR3 contains 14 residues. CDR3 residues: CASSLVQGYNEQFF. The CDR3 region has the DNA TGTGCCAGCAGCTTAGTACAGGGCTACAATGAGCAGTTCTTC.

This clonotype was recorded a few times. The chain uses TRBV9 and TRBJ2-3, with 9 bases lining up with TRBD2. V dropped 3 bases and J dropped 3; count of bases not matched to a gene: 8. Germline loops: CDR1 SGDLS, CDR2 YYNGEE. The CDR3 has 16 residues. The CDR3 sequence is CASSATVAGVTDTQYF. CDR3 in DNA: TGTGCCAGCAGCGCCACGGTAGCGGGGGTTACAGATACGCAGTATTTT.

V is TRBV5-1 and J is TRBJ2-3; 8 nucleotides match TRBD1. The CDR3 is 15 residues long. Germline V gene sequence: CDR1 SGHRS, CDR2 YFSETQ. Trimming at V came to 4 bases and at J to 4 bases, leaving 8 bases not matched to a gene. The CDR3: CASSPWTGLSDTQYF. The CDR3 bases are TGCGCCAGCAGCCCCTGGACAGGGCTTTCAGATACGCAGTATTTT.

This clonotype was observed a handful of times. The chain links TRBV2 to TRBJ2-1, with D maybe TRBD2 (7 bases). The CDR3 runs 15 residues. The V end lost 3 bases, the J end lost 7 bases, and 16 bases lay between the germline ends. Germline V gene sequence: CDR1 SNHLY, CDR2 FYNNEI. CDR3 region: CASSDLTGGRNEQFF. DNA for the CDR3: TGTGCCAGCAGTGACCTCACGGGGGGCCGGAATGAGCAGTTCTTC.

The chain is built from TRBV14 and TRBJ2-7; D unclear. Judging by the DNA end, TRBJ2-5 fits better; the J call may be wrong. In germline, CDR1 is SGHDN, CDR2 FVKESK. There are 12 residues in the CDR3. CDR3 sequence: CASSQVSRTQYF. The CDR3 bases are TGTGCCAGCAGCCAAGTATCGAGGACCCAGTACTTC.

Points on this clonotype: A junction end diverges from the germline sequence, so it may reflect a read error. The chain employs TRBV4-3 and TRBJ2-1; maybe TRBD2 (6 bases). The CDR3 is 15 amino acids. Germline-derived CDR1 and CDR2 are LGHNA and YSLEER. The CDR3 sequence: CASSQGDWLYNEQFF. The CDR3 DNA is TGCGCCAGCAGCCAAGGGGACTGGCTATACAATGAACAGTTCTTC.

V usage is TRBV12-3 or TRBV12-4 and J usage is TRBJ2-1; 8 positions agree with TRBD1. The CDR3 is made up of 15 amino acids. Trimming cost V 6 bases and J 6 bases; bases outside gene matches: 10. DNA for the CDR3: TGTGCCAGCAGCCTCTCCGGGGACAGGAGCAATGAGCAGTTCTTC. Protein sequence: CASSLSGDRSNEQFF.

This clonotype came up a few times. The rearrangement uses TRBV10-3 and TRBJ2-5; 8 bases align to TRBD2. CDR1 and CDR2 from the germline V gene are ENHRY and SYGVKD. V shed 3 bases, J shed 1 base, and the junction held 4 bases outside the gene matches. This CDR3 is 15 amino acids long. The CDR3 loop is CAISDDGGAQETQYF. The CDR3 DNA follows: TGTGCCATCAGTGATGACGGGGGGGCCCAAGAGACCCAGTACTTC.

This clonotype was seen a handful of times. This rearrangement joins TRBV27 to TRBJ1-2, with TRBD1 as a possible D gene (5 bases). V was clipped by 3 bases and J by 5 bases, with 22 bases between them. The CDR3 spans 17 residues. CDR1 is MNHEY and CDR2 is SMNVEV in the germline V gene (reference sequence). CDR3 protein: CASSFSQGLLTGYGYTF. The DNA of the CDR3 is TGTGCCAGCAGTTTTAGCCAGGGTTTATTGACGGGGTATGGCTACACCTTC.

A note on this clonotype: One junction end does not reproduce the germline sequence, and a read error may be involved. The CDR3 protein is CASSPRGSGFSTDTRYF. DNA of the CDR3: TGTGCCAGCAGCCCCCGAGGATCGGGGTTCAGCACAGATACGCGGTATTTT. The V gene is TRBV3-1, the J gene TRBJ2-3, with D perhaps matching TRBD2 (5 bases). The germline CDR1 and CDR2 sequences are LGHDT and YNNKEL (reference sequence). The CDR3 is 17 amino acids.

The chain uses TRBV7-9 and TRBJ1-2; possible D gene TRBD1, 6 bases. This CDR3 contains 13 residues. Between the trimmed V and J ends, which lost 1 base and 7 bases, there was a span of 10 bases. Germline values: CDR1 SEHNR, CDR2 FQNEAQ (reference sequence). The CDR3 protein is CASSLDRATGYTF. DNA of the CDR3: TGTGCCAGCAGCTTAGACAGGGCAACTGGCTACACCTTC.

This clonotype was counted a few times. The germline gene is not matched at one end of the junction; a read error may be the cause. The chain carries TRBV4-3 and TRBJ1-1; TRBD1 matches at 7 bases. This CDR3 has 14 amino acids. Germline CDR1 LGHNA, CDR2 YSLEER. CDR3 bases: TGTGCCAGCAGCCAAGAAGGCAGGGGGACTGAAGCTTTCTTT. It is translated as CASSQEGRGTEAFF.

This chain joins TRBV20-1 and TRBJ2-7; D is ambiguous. This CDR3 is 11 amino acids long. Trimming took 3 bases from V and 6 from J, leaving 9 bases between them. The germline V gene encodes CDR1 DFQATT and CDR2 SNEGSKA (reference sequence). The CDR3 nucleotides are TGCAGTGCTAGGTTAAGTGGCGAGCAGTACTTC. Translating gives CSARLSGEQYF.

The J gene is TRBJ2-1, the V gene TRBV24-1; D ambiguous. Germline CDR1 reads KGHDR; CDR2 reads SFDVKD. The CDR3 runs to 10 residues. The V end was cut by 8 bases, the J end by 5 bases, with 3 bases between. As DNA, the CDR3 is TGTGCCACCATAAACAATGAGCAGTTCTTC. Amino acids: CATINNEQFF.

This clonotype appeared once. The J gene is TRBJ1-2, the V gene TRBV9; D call uncertain. V dropped 0 bases and J dropped 8 bases, with 11 bases sitting between them. This CDR3 is 13 amino acids long. From germline, CDR1 is SGDLS and CDR2 YYNGEE. CDR3 protein: CASSVEVGGGYTF. For the CDR3, the DNA is TGTGCCAGCAGCGTAGAAGTCGGAGGGGGCTACACCTTC.

V and J are TRBV7-9 and TRBJ2-1, with D unresolved. Germline V gene data show CDR1 as SEHNR and CDR2 as FQNEAQ (reference sequence). The CDR3 is 15 amino acids. Trimming took 6 bases from V and 7 from J, leaving 19 bases between them. This CDR3 reads CASRVDSGRRNEQFF. The CDR3, as DNA: TGTGCCAGCAGGGTTGATTCCGGGCGCCGAAATGAGCAGTTCTTC.

The V call is TRBV6-5, the J call TRBJ1-1; D unresolved. Germline CDR1 MNHEY, CDR2 SVGAGI. This CDR3 region has 15 residues. Trimming pared 5 bases from V and 1 base from J, leaving 14 bases between. This chain's CDR3 is CASSREPTANTEAFF. The CDR3 region has the DNA TGTGCCAGCAGTCGAGAACCTACAGCGAACACTGAAGCTTTCTTT.

The rearrangement joins TRBV6-5 to TRBJ2-5, with 14 bases lining up with TRBD2. The CDR3 runs to 18 residues. Trimming at V came to 4 bases and at J to 5 bases, leaving 12 bases not matched to a gene. CDR1 is MNHEY and CDR2 is SVGAGI in the germline V gene. DNA for the CDR3: TGTGCCAGCAGTTCTTCTTCAGGGACTAGCGGGGGTAGGGAGACCCAGTACTTC. This gives the protein CASSSSSGTSGGRETQYF.

The gene calls are TRBV7-3 and TRBJ2-5, with D unclear. Germline values: CDR1 SGHTA, CDR2 FQGTGA. CDR3 length: 16 amino acids. The V end was cut by 5 bases, the J end by 2 bases, with 18 bases between. The CDR3 spells CASSLFPGRPQETQYF. The DNA for the CDR3 is TGTGCCAGCAGCCTTTTCCCGGGCCGTCCTCAAGAGACCCAGTACTTC.

The chain combines TRBV29-1 with TRBJ1-1; D is unresolved. V was shortened by 3 bases and J by 2 bases, with 4 bases between the two germline ends. CDR3 length equals 11 residues. Germline V lookup: CDR1 SQVTM, CDR2 ANQGSEA. The CDR3 DNA is TGCAGCGTTGACGGAAACACTGAAGCTTTCTTT. Protein product: CSVDGNTEAFF.

Only a few counts were recorded for this clonotype. The rearrangement uses TRBV12-3 or TRBV12-4 and TRBJ1-1, with D possibly being TRBD1 (6 bases). This CDR3 region has 13 residues. V was cut by 5 bases and J by 5 bases, with 12 bases left in between. The CDR3 region has the DNA TGTGCCAGCAGTCGGACAGACGGTACTGAAGCTTTCTTT. Encoded protein: CASSRTDGTEAFF.